Reported below is one T cell receptor (beta chain). The target of this receptor is not known. There are no base qualities to consult, and no much larger clone falls within one base. The source of the sample is a study of blood T cells in healthy people across ages (dated by TCRdb to about 2015). For context, the study as a whole: In model experiments, template switching captured roughly one uniquely barcoded TCR beta cDNA molecule for every two T cells. Age-related changes in TCR beta repertoire diversity were measured in the study by deep sequencing normalized with unique cDNA molecular identifiers. Donors were grouped into four age groups: young (average 16 years), middle-aged (less than 40), aged (around 62) and long-lived (roughly 80). Using the same blood draw, the study looked at two additional independent replicas of 1 million unique cDNA reads for two donors, one aged 18 to 30 and the other aged 80 or older. To avoid experimental bias, donors of different ages were spread randomly across the sequencing lanes.

V loses 1 base of germline sequence and J loses 0 bases, and the interval between the two ends is 19 bases. CDR3 length: 19 amino acids, cysteine to phenylalanine. The DNA shown is the 57-base CDR3, in frame from base 1. The germline V gene sets CDR1 to ENHRY and CDR2 to SYGVKD. The library was prepared using 5' RACE. The sequencer was an Illumina HiSeq 2500. A second roughly 7 to 11 cycle PCR used a sample-barcoded 5' primer and a J-beta primer mix. Each TCR beta cDNA molecule received a unique molecular identifier from a template-switch 5' adaptor carrying 12 random nucleotides. Each sample yielded at least 2.5 million CDR3-containing paired-end reads. All of the RNA was converted into first-strand cDNA using the Mint cDNA synthesis kit, with a TRBC-specific oligonucleotide serving as the primer. All cDNA was treated with uracil-DNA glycosylase and then went through a first 18-cycle PCR with the universal primers M1SS and BC2_uni_R. From the authors' description of their analysis: For normalization, 1 million high-quality reads, each with a distinct molecular identifier, were randomly selected from each sample. Reads with shared molecular identifiers were discarded instead of being binned into consensus sequences. MiTCR, with a Q25 quality threshold and the strictest error-elimination algorithm, was used for CDR3 identification, clonotype clustering and error correction. Lower-bound total TCR beta diversity was estimated with a nonparametric unseen species model using Euler transformation. TCRdb passed the public sequencing reads through fastp at Q25 and MiXCR, retaining productive beta sequences. Each CDR3 protein gets just one entry, which takes the most common genes and DNA from the rows behind it. What appears here as the V and J calls and clone size reflects TCRdb's work, not the paper's. Recorded for this sample are over 1,500,000 distinct CDR3 sequences; around 50% of them occurred a single time. Less than 2.5% of the sample belongs to the ten largest clones.

Results and caveats for the whole study, not just this receptor: Because the CMV infection status of the donors was unknown, age-related changes in expanded clonotypes may potentially have been confounded. Estimates of total diversity from one million sequenced T cells were regarded as lower bounds and underestimates. Observed TCR beta diversity correlated strongly with the percentage of naive T cells measured by flow cytometry. Observed TCR beta diversity per million T cells fell roughly linearly with age, and a significant reduction was already apparent by age roughly 40. Bulk unsorted PBMC profiling prevented conclusive comparison of naive and antigen-experienced compartments. Compared with the aged group, the long-lived group had more naive CD4+ T cells, fewer expanded clones and increased TCR diversity, a pattern suggesting age selection.

The donors were roughly 39 Caucasian individuals from Russia, aged roughly 6 to 100 years, who were systemically healthy. Each donor gave about 9.7 milliliters of peripheral blood, drawn into EDTA-treated Vacutainer tubes. Ficoll-Paque density-gradient centrifugation was used to isolate PBMCs, with at least 6.5 million per sample. Total RNA, at least 6 micrograms per sample, was extracted from PBMCs with Trizol reagent. For every donor, an aliquot of PBMCs went through flow cytometry to measure the percentages of naive CD45RAhigh/CD27high T cells. The specimen was blood. In this chain, TRBV10-3 is recombined with TRBJ2-4; TRBD2 might be the D gene, on 6 matching bases. This clonotype was obtained from a woman aged 40 to 55 in good health. The DNA sequence follows: TGTGCCATCAGTGAGTGGTCGGCGGGACGGCGATTAGCCAAAAACATTCAGTACTTC. It codes for CAISEWSAGRRLAKNIQYF.